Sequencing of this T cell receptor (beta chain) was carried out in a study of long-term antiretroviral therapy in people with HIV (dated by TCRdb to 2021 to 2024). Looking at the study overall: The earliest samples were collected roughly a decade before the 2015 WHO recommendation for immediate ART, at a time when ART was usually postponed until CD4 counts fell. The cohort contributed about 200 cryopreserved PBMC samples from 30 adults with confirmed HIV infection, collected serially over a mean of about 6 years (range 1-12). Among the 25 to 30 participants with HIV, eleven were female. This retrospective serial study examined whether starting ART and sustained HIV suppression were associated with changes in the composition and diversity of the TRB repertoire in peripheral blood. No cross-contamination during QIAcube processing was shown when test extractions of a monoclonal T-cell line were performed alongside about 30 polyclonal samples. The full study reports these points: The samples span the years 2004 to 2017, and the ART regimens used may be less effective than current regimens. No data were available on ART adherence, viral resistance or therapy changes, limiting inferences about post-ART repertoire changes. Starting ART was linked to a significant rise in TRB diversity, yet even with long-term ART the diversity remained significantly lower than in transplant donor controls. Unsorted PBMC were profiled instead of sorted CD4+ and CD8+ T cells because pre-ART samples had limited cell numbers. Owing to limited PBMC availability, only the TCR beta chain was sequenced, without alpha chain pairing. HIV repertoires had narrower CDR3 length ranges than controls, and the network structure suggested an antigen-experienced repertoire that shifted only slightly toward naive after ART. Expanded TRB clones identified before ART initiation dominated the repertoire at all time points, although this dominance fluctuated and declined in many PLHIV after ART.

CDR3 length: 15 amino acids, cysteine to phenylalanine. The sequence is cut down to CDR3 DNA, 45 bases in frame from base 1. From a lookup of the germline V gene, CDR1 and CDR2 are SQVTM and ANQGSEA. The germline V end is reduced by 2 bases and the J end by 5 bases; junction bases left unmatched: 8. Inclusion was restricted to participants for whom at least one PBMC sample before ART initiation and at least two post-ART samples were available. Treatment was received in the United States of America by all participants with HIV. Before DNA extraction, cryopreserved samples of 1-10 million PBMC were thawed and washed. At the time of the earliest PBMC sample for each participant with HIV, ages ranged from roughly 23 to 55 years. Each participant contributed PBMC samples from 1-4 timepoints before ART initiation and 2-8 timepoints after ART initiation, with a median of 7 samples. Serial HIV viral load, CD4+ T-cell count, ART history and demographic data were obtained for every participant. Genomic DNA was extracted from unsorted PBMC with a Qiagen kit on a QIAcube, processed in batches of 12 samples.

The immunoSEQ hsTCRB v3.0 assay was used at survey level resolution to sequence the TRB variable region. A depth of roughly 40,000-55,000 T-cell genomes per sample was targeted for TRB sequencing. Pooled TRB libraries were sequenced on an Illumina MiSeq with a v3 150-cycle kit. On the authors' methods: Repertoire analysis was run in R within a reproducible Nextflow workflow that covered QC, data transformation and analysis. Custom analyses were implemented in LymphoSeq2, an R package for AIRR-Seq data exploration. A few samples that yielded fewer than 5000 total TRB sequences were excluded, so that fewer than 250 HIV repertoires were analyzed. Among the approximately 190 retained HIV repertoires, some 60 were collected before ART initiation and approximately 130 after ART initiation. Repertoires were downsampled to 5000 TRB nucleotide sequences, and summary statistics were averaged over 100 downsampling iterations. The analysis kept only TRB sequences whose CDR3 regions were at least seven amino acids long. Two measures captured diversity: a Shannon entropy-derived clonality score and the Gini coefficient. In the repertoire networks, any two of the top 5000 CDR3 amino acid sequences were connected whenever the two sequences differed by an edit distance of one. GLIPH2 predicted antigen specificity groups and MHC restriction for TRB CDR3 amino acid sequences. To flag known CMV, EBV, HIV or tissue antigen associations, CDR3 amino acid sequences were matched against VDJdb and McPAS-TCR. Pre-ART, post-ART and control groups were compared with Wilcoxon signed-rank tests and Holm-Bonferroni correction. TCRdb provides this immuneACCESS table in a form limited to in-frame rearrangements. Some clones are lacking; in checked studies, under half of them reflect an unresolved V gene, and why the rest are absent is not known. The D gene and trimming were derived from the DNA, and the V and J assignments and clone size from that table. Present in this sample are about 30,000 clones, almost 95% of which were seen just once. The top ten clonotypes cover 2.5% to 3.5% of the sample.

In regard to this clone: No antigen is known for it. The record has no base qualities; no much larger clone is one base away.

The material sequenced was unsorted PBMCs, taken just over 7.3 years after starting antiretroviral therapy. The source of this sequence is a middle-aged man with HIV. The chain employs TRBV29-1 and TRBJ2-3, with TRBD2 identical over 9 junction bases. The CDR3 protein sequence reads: CSVENRAGGQDTQYF. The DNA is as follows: TGCAGCGTTGAAAACCGGGCGGGGGGGCAAGATACGCAGTATTTT.